The sample holds one count of the clone carrying this TCR beta chain. Antigen specificity is unknown. The data were obtained in a study of cytomegalovirus exposure and HLA in healthy donors. 60 Vbeta and 13 Jbeta primers were used in PCR. Authors' methods: Later, an analysis found 65 million to 85 million unique TCR beta chains, and approximately 10 million of these were shared. Sequencing was performed with immunoSEQ multiplex PCR; in TCRdb, only in-frame clones are kept and a portion is missing. V and J calls and clone size follow that table, whereas D and trimming were derived from the DNA. Of over 200,000 clones detected, approximately 84% appear once; the ten largest clones hold roughly 0.58%. From germline, CDR1 is SQVTM and CDR2 ANQGSEA. The ends were cut back, 5 bases at V and 8 bases at J, with 21 bases in the middle. This CDR3 comprises 14 residues. Findings and limits, study-wide: Most TCR sequences showed up rarely, but some public TCRs showed up in many donors. In presence/absence analyses, roughly uniform sequencing depth across donors was assumed.

The sample consisted of PBMCs. The chain joins TRBV29-1 to TRBJ1-1; D is unclear. This clonotype was sampled from a woman between 40 and 55 years old in good health and CMV-seronegative. The CDR3 region is CSVSSIASKSEAFF. Here the CDR3 DNA reads TGCAGCGTTAGTTCGATAGCCTCTAAGAGCGAAGCTTTCTTT.